The 12 T cell receptor beta chains below were found in one sample sequenced in a study of CD8 T cells in ankylosing spondylitis. For these TCRs, the target antigens are not known. Study results and limitations: Within ankylosing spondylitis blood, a TCR beta motif made up of eight highly homologous variants appeared to be characteristic.

TCRdb reprocessed the 5' RACE reads via MiXCR and lists one record per CDR3 protein. The sample lists under 850,000 distinct CDR3 sequences, 15% to 20% occurring once. Sample: blood, either unsorted or a sorted T cell fraction (not recorded which). Every receptor here comes from a male donor with ankylosing spondylitis.

A few counts support this clonotype. The V call is TRBV6-2 or TRBV6-3, the J call TRBJ2-7; D remains ambiguous. Germline values: CDR1 MNHEY, CDR2 SVGEGT. The CDR3 has 14 amino acids. V lost 0 bases and J lost 2, with 8 bases in between. The CDR3 DNA follows: TGTGCCAGCAGTTACTCTGCCGCCGCCTACGAGCAGTACTTC. It specifies CASSYSAAAYEQYF.

The rearrangement links TRBV30 to TRBJ1-5; TRBD1 matches 7 bases. CDR1 GTSNPN and CDR2 SVGIG come from the germline V gene (reference sequence). With V trimmed by 5 bases and J by 1 base, 8 bases remained unmatched. CDR3 length equals 15 residues. The CDR3 DNA sequence: TGTGCCTGGGAAGCGACAGGGCGAAGCAATCAGCCCCAGCATTTT. Its protein product is CAWEATGRSNQPQHF.

The chain combines TRBV12-3 or TRBV12-4 with TRBJ2-7; a weak D match, TRBD2 (6 bases). The CDR3 has 15 residues. V dropped 5 bases and J dropped 2 bases, with 16 bases sitting between them. CDR3 nucleotide sequence: TGTGCCAGCAGTGCGGGACCGGGCCGGGCCTACGAGCAGTACTTC. This sequence encodes CASSAGPGRAYEQYF.

This clonotype was detected once. The gene calls are TRBV2 and TRBJ1-1; 8 bases agree with TRBD1. The trim removed 6 bases at V and 3 bases at J, leaving 3 bases unmatched. This CDR3 is 13 amino acids long. Looked up from germline, CDR1 is SNHLY and CDR2 is FYNNEI. The CDR3 DNA reads TGTGCCAGCAGAGGACAGGGATACACTGAAGCTTTCTTT. It specifies CASRGQGYTEAFF.

This clonotype was seen more than once but under ten times. The V and J genes are TRBV5-1 and TRBJ2-1, with TRBD2 identical over 7 bases. The V gene's germline CDR1 is SGHRS and CDR2 YFSETQ. This CDR3 is built from 15 residues. Trimming removed 4 bases from V and 8 bases from J; junction bases left unmatched: 12. CDR3 coding DNA: TGCGCCAGCAGCAACCGAGGACTAGTTTCGGATGAGCAGTTCTTC. This encodes CASSNRGLVSDEQFF. Supplemented by reference TRBV5-1 and TRBJ2-1, the full variable domain reads KAGVTQTPRYLIKTRGQQVTLSCSPISGHRSVSWYQQTPGQGLQFLFEYFSETQRNKGNFPGRFSGRQFSNSRSEMNVSTLELGDSALYLCASSNRGLVSDEQFFGPGTRLTVL.

V is TRBV4-3 and J is TRBJ2-7; TRBD2 matches at 9 bases. The CDR3 totals 16 residues. V was pared by 5 bases and J by 4 bases, with 12 bases of the junction left unmatched. The germline gives CDR1 LGHNA, CDR2 YSLEER. CDR3 DNA sequence: TGCGCCAGCAGCGCAAGGCGGGCGGGAGGGCCTTACGAGCAGTACTTC. As protein: CASSARRAGGPYEQYF.

This sequence joins TRBV20-1 and TRBJ2-1; D remains ambiguous. V lost 5 bases and J 13 bases, leaving 15 bases between the germline ends. Germline V gene lookup returns CDR1 DFQATT and CDR2 SNEGSKA (reference sequence). The CDR3 is made up of 11 amino acids. This CDR3 reads CSAPRTGLQFF. CDR3 coding DNA: TGCAGTGCTCCGCGTACGGGCTTACAGTTCTTC.

This clonotype was seen more than once but under ten times. This sequence joins TRBV7-3 and TRBJ1-1, with D perhaps TRBD1 (5 bases). The CDR3 runs to 14 residues. Germline loops: CDR1 SGHTA, CDR2 FQGTGA. Trimming cost V 2 bases and J 3 bases, with 10 bases left between them. CDR3 sequence reads: CASSLVGEDTEAFF. The CDR3 DNA sequence: TGTGCCAGCAGCTTAGTAGGGGAGGACACTGAAGCTTTCTTT.

This clonotype was counted between two and nine times. The J gene is TRBJ2-3, the V gene TRBV6-5; TRBD2 matches 7 bases. CDR1 MNHEY and CDR2 SVGAGI come from the germline V gene. Trimming removed 2 bases from V and 0 bases from J; junction bases left unmatched: 2. The CDR3 has 15 residues. The DNA for the CDR3 is TGTGCCAGCAGTTACCCCGGGGGGAGCACAGATACGCAGTATTTT. Amino acid sequence: CASSYPGGSTDTQYF.

The V and J genes are TRBV20-1 and TRBJ1-1; possibly TRBD1 for D (5 bases). Trimming shortened V by 0 bases and J by 1 base, and 9 bases separated the two germline ends. This CDR3 comprises 14 residues. Germline lookup yields CDR1 DFQATT and CDR2 SNEGSKA (reference sequence). The CDR3 sequence is CSARDQGWNTEAFF. The CDR3 DNA sequence: TGCAGTGCTAGAGATCAGGGTTGGAACACTGAAGCTTTCTTT.

The table lists this clonotype with a few counts. J is TRBJ1-1 and V is TRBV15, with TRBD1 matching 10 bases. J lost 1 base, V lost 5 bases, and 10 bases had no gene match. Germline lookup yields CDR1 LNHNV and CDR2 YYDKDF (reference sequence). This CDR3 spans 17 amino acids. CDR3 sequence reads: CATSPRDRGRRNTEAFF. CDR3 coding DNA: TGTGCCACCAGCCCCCGAGACAGGGGGCGTAGGAACACTGAAGCTTTCTTT.

The chain uses TRBV12-3 or TRBV12-4 and TRBJ1-2; 7 bases agree with TRBD1. The CDR3 sequence is 15 residues long. J lost 4 bases, V lost 1 base, and 6 bases had no gene match. The CDR3 bases are TGTGCCAGCAGTTTAGGAGGGGGACAGTCCTATGGCTACACCTTC. This translates into CASSLGGGQSYGYTF.